This TCR beta chain emerged from a study of blood T cell repertoires in COVID-19. Study information: There were acute and convalescent COVID-19 samples, and they came from the United States, Italy and Spain.

This clone was detected many times. This table comes from immunoSEQ multiplex PCR, and its TCRdb copy is limited to in-frame clones, with some not included. The table shows approximately 260,000 clones, with approximately 92% occurring only once. Germline CDR1 reads SGDLS; CDR2 reads YYNGEE. This CDR3 spans 11 amino acids. Trimming removed 7 bases at V and 4 bases at J, with 6 bases between. Sequenced material: peripheral blood. The gene calls are TRBV9 and TRBJ1-5; D not certain. The sequence derives from a woman in her forties who had recovered from COVID-19. CDR3 sequence reads: CASGRNQPQHF. CDR3 DNA sequence: TGTGCCAGCGGGAGGAATCAGCCCCAGCATTTT.